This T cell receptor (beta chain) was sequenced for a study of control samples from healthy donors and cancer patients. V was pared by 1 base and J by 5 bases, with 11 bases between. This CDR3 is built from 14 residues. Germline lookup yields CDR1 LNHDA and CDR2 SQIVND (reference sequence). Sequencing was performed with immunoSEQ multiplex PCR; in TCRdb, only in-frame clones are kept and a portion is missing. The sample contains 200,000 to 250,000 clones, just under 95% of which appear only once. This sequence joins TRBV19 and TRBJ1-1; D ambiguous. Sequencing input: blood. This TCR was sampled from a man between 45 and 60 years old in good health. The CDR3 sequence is CASSIVRGVTEAFF. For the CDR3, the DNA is TGTGCCAGTAGTATAGTACGGGGAGTTACTGAAGCTTTCTTT. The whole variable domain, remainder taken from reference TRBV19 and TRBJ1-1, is DGGITQSPKYLFRKEGQNVTLSCEQNLNHDAMYWYRQDPGQGLRLIYYSQIVNDFQKGDIAEGYSVSREKKESFPLTVTSAQKNPTAFYLCASSIVRGVTEAFFGQGTRLTVV.